Listed here is a single TCR beta chain. Naive CD8 cells lacked CD45RO and underwent positive selection for CCR7, leaving out terminally differentiated effector memory CD45RA+ cells. The genomic DNA of each subset was split evenly across several immunoSEQ plates. The method was immunoSEQ multiplex PCR; TCRdb's version includes in-frame clones alone and lacks a portion of them. The sample carries about 2,200,000 clones, about 92% recorded once. Germline CDR1 is MNHEY and CDR2 is SMNVEV (reference sequence). Deletions cut 2 bases from V and 6 bases from J, with 20 bases between. This CDR3 contains 16 residues. This sample stems from a study of shared clonotypes between healthy human individuals. Study context: Donors consisted of two women and a few men between 18 and 49.

This sequence originates from a man aged 18-30 years in good health. Some clones in this sample may be carry-over from other donors' samples. This chain links TRBV27 with TRBJ2-7, with D possibly being TRBD1 or TRBD2 (6 bases each). The sample consisted of naive CD8+ T cells from PBMCs. CDR3: CASSLDPGTRAGEQYF. The CDR3, as DNA: TGTGCCAGCAGTTTAGATCCAGGGACACGAGCGGGCGAGCAGTACTTC.